This TCR beta chain was recorded in a study of regulatory T cells in long-lasting Graves disease. Arm-PCR of CDR3 regions with iRepertoire HTBI primers generated TCR beta libraries. TCRdb redid the calling of the multiplex PCR reads with MiXCR, one entry per CDR3 protein. The data hold about 540,000 distinct CDR3 sequences, with approximately 15% observed a single time. The germline V gene encodes CDR1 MNHNS and CDR2 SASEGT. Losses at the gene ends were 9 bases for V and 7 bases for J; bases not matched to a gene: 5. The CDR3 is made up of 13 amino acids. This sample's time point: newly diagnosed GD, antithyroid drugs for less than 3 months. Generation of the TCR library employed RNA extracted from PBMCs. Of note for this clonotype: This sequence may be a read error, since a much larger clone differs from it by one base.

The sample was also linked to a second study, of T cells in Graves' hyperthyroidism and ophthalmopathy. In that study: First-round RT-PCR with HTBI primers amplified the TCR CDR3 region.

V is TRBV6-1 and J is TRBJ2-2; TRBD2 matches 10 bases. Specimen: peripheral blood mononuclear cells (PBMCs), collected at new diagnosis, from a patient treated with antithyroid drugs. This clonotype originated in a man aged 30-40 years with Graves disease. CDR3 sequence (DNA): TGTGCCAGAAGGGCTAGCGGGAGCGGGGAGCTGTTTTTT. Protein product: CARRASGSGELFF.